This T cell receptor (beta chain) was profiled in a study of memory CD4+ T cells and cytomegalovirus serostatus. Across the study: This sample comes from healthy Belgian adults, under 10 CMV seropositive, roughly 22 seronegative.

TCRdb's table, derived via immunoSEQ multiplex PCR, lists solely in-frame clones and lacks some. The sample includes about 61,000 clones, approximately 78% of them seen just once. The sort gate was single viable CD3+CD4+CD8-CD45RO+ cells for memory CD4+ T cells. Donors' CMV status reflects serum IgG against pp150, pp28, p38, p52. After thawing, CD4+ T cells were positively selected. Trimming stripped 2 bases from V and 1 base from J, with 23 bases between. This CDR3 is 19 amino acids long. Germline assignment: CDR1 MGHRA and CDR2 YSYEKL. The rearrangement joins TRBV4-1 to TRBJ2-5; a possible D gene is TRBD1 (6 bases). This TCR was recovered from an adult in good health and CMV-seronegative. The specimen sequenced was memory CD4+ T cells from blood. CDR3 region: CASSQSSGRHRDIQETQYF. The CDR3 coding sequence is TGCGCCAGCAGCCAATCTTCGGGTCGACACAGGGACATCCAAGAGACCCAGTACTTC.